The TCR beta chain described here comes from a study of shared clonotypes between healthy human individuals. Study outcomes and limitations: Across subsets, estimated richness was generally greater for naive than for memory populations. Naive CD4 clonotypes overlapped across a handful of donors at around 4.7%.

Only Caucasian adults living in Nashville, Tennessee made up the donor group. A remark on this clone: Its antigen is as yet unknown.

CDR1 and CDR2 (germline): SQVTM, ANQGSEA. The CDR3 totals 14 residues. The J segment lost 4 bases and the V segment lost 7 bases, leaving 7 bases of the junction unmatched. TCRdb's table, derived via immunoSEQ multiplex PCR, lists solely in-frame clones and lacks some. The sample holds 1.6 million or so clones; roughly 97% are singletons and the top ten take 1.2%. V is TRBV29-1 and J is TRBJ2-2, with 9 bases that match TRBD1. This TCR came from a man younger than 45 in good health. The sequenced sample consisted of naive CD4+ T cells sorted from blood. The subset: CD45RA+ positively selected. CDR3 amino acids: CSAGTGRTTGELFF. Here the CDR3 DNA reads TGCAGCGCCGGGACAGGGAGAACCACCGGGGAGCTGTTTTTT.